This is a list of T cell receptor beta chains from one sample in a study of T-cell reconstitution after alpha-beta-depleted transplantation in children. One entry per CDR3 protein results from TCRdb running MiXCR on the PCR reads. The sample includes some 840,000 distinct CDR3 sequences, roughly 16% of them seen just once. Source: PBMCs, mostly from graft donor cells, taken 360 days after TCRalphabeta/CD19-depleted stem cell transplant. The receptors come from a male patient aged 10 to 17 who had a stem cell transplant for acute lymphoblastic leukemia, so the T cells may come from the graft donor. Both conserved end residues are part of each CDR3. Fields, in order: V gene, J gene, CDR3 protein.

v_call: TRBV7-6
j_call: TRBJ2-7
cdr3_aa: CASSPTGVLISYEQYF

v_call: TRBV5-1
j_call: TRBJ1-1
cdr3_aa: CASSLDVGRDTEAFF

v_call: TRBV20-1
j_call: TRBJ2-1
cdr3_aa: CSARIREPPYNEQFF

v_call: TRBV10-3
j_call: TRBJ2-5
cdr3_aa: CATSAGTGLSGTQYF

v_call: TRBV20-1
j_call: TRBJ1-1
cdr3_aa: CSARVRGQSTEAFF

v_call: TRBV5-1
j_call: TRBJ1-1
cdr3_aa: CASSLVPNTEAFF

v_call: TRBV20-1
j_call: TRBJ2-3
cdr3_aa: CSASSARGGTTDTQYF

v_call: TRBV18
j_call: TRBJ2-7
cdr3_aa: CASSPTRGSYEQYF

v_call: TRBV7-2
j_call: TRBJ1-1
cdr3_aa: CASSAWTGLLGWARGVATEAFF

v_call: TRBV2
j_call: TRBJ2-5
cdr3_aa: CASSEEAGEETQYF

v_call: TRBV24-1
j_call: TRBJ1-2
cdr3_aa: CATSDLKAPYGYTF

v_call: TRBV6-5
j_call: TRBJ2-1
cdr3_aa: CASSYGGLSYNEQFF

v_call: TRBV5-1
j_call: TRBJ1-2
cdr3_aa: CASSFDANYGYTF

v_call: TRBV11-1
j_call: TRBJ1-5
cdr3_aa: CASSLKGPGRIQPQHF

v_call: TRBV7-2
j_call: TRBJ2-1
cdr3_aa: CASSLGGTSRNEQFF

v_call: TRBV18
j_call: TRBJ1-4
cdr3_aa: CASSPAGGSANEKLFF

v_call: TRBV29-1
j_call: TRBJ1-1
cdr3_aa: CSVGLTGNTEAFF

v_call: TRBV5-6
j_call: TRBJ2-7
cdr3_aa: CASSLEQQNYEQYF

v_call: TRBV2
j_call: TRBJ2-1
cdr3_aa: CASSTRPPYNEQFF

v_call: TRBV29-1
j_call: TRBJ1-2
cdr3_aa: CSVRTGENIGYTF

v_call: TRBV27
j_call: TRBJ2-1
cdr3_aa: CASSSQGANDEQFF

v_call: TRBV2
j_call: TRBJ2-7
cdr3_aa: CATQLAGVTHEQYF

v_call: TRBV5-1
j_call: TRBJ1-1
cdr3_aa: CASSVGDRGPNPEAFF

v_call: TRBV24-1
j_call: TRBJ2-3
cdr3_aa: CATSDPGTATRDTQYF

v_call: TRBV4-1
j_call: TRBJ2-7
cdr3_aa: CASSQVGNSGNYEQYF

v_call: TRBV20-1
j_call: TRBJ1-1
cdr3_aa: CSARDRPLLMNTEAFF

v_call: TRBV18
j_call: TRBJ2-7
cdr3_aa: CASSRAGNEQYF

v_call: TRBV5-1
j_call: TRBJ2-7
cdr3_aa: CASSLGSSSYEQYF

v_call: TRBV24-1
j_call: TRBJ2-7
cdr3_aa: CATSEEVGLPNPRNF

v_call: TRBV9
j_call: TRBJ2-2
cdr3_aa: CASTDENTGELFF

v_call: TRBV29-1
j_call: TRBJ2-5
cdr3_aa: CSVEVSIQTQYF

v_call: TRBV9
j_call: TRBJ2-1
cdr3_aa: CASSVFPGTRVINEQFF

v_call: TRBV13
j_call: TRBJ1-1
cdr3_aa: CASSLGPGLNTEAFF

v_call: TRBV5-1
j_call: TRBJ1-4
cdr3_aa: CASSLGESVEKLFF

v_call: TRBV10-3
j_call: TRBJ2-7
cdr3_aa: CAISEQGTNPNYEQYF

v_call: TRBV24-1
j_call: TRBJ2-1
cdr3_aa: CATSDGGTGPLYNEQFF

v_call: TRBV12-3/TRBV12-4
j_call: TRBJ1-2
cdr3_aa: CASSFGRTYGYTF

v_call: TRBV5-1
j_call: TRBJ2-4
cdr3_aa: CASNLGQIGNIQYF

v_call: TRBV9
j_call: TRBJ2-3
cdr3_aa: CASSVPAGGLDTQYF

v_call: TRBV29-1
j_call: TRBJ1-1
cdr3_aa: CSGKRTALNTEAFF

v_call: TRBV5-1
j_call: TRBJ2-7
cdr3_aa: CASRGGGVLWEQYF

v_call: TRBV5-1
j_call: TRBJ2-3
cdr3_aa: CASSFPRQGPDTQYF